This TCR beta chain was captured in a study of identical twins. Study findings and constraints: Cord blood beta clonotypes that were abundant carried fewer insertions, and memory repertoires showed no such trend.

Unique molecular identifiers were present on the cDNA, and a universal primer site came from template switching. TCRdb called the 5' RACE reads again in MiXCR, with one record for every CDR3 protein. There are around 480,000 distinct CDR3 sequences in the sample; more than 13% occur only once, and approximately 1% lies in the top ten. All donors were healthy, and all were Caucasian. As for this clonotype: Antigen specificity is unknown.

V lost 1 base, J lost 3 bases, and 15 bases lay in between. This CDR3 comprises 16 residues. Germline values: CDR1 SGHAT, CDR2 FQNNGV. These sequences were also reported in another study, on yellow fever vaccine responses in identical twins.

This chain links TRBV11-2 with TRBJ1-1; a weak D match, TRBD1 (6 bases). This sequence was found in a woman aged 18-30 years in good health. The specimen sequenced was CD4+ T cells sorted from blood. CDR3 loop: CASSLGGAGPYTEAFF. The CDR3 nucleotides read TGTGCCAGCAGCTTAGGGGGGGCAGGGCCATACACTGAAGCTTTCTTT.